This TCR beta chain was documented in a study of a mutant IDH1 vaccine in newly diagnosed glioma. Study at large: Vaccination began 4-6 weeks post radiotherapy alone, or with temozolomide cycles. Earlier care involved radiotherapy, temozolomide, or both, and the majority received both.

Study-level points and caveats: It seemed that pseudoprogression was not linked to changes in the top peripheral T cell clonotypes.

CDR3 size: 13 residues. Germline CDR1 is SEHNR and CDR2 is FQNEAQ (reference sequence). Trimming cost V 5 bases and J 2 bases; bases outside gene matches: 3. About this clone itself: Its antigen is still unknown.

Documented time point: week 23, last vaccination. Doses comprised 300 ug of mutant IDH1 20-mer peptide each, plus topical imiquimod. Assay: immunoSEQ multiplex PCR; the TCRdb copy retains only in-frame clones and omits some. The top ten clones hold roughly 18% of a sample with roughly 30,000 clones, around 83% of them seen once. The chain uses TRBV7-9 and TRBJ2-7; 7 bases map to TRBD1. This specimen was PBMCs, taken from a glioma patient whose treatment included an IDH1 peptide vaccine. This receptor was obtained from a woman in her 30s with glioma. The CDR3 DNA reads TGTGCCAGCAGCCCCACAGGGGCCTACGAGCAGTACTTC. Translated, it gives CASSPTGAYEQYF.